A single TCR beta chain is shown here with its context. Sequencing was performed with immunoSEQ multiplex PCR; in TCRdb, only in-frame clones are kept and a portion is missing. The profile shows about 380,000 clones, around 96% of them singletons. Germline assignment: CDR1 MDHEN and CDR2 SYDVKM. The V gene lost 2 bases and the J gene lost 7 bases, with 19 bases spanning the gap. The length of the CDR3 is 16 residues. The data belong to a study of shared clonotypes between healthy human individuals. This receptor was identified in a man younger than 40 in good health. The rearrangement uses TRBV28 and TRBJ2-3; possibly TRBD2 for D (5 bases). Sequenced sample: memory CD8+ T cells sorted from blood. Subset of the sample: CD45RO+ cells pooled with CCR7-negative TemRA cells. CDR3 in amino acids: CASSLPRTGSGYTQYF. The CDR3 DNA follows: TGTGCCAGCAGTTTACCCAGGACGGGCAGCGGTTATACGCAGTATTTT.